Shown below are 24 T cell receptor beta chains from a single sample sequenced in a study of cytomegalovirus exposure and HLA in healthy donors. Researchers ran the PCR with 60 Vbeta and 13 Jbeta primers. The assay was immunoSEQ multiplex PCR, and TCRdb's table has in-frame clones only and misses some. The sample has some 87,000 clones, roughly 80% seen once. The sequencing sample was made of PBMCs. These receptors were taken from a man aged 50-59 years in good health and CMV-seropositive.

V gene TRBV9 combines with J gene TRBJ1-1; the D gene is possibly TRBD1 (6 bases). This CDR3 comprises 13 residues. CDR1 SGDLS and CDR2 YYNGEE come from the germline V gene. Trimming shortened V by 4 bases and J by 5 bases, and 12 bases separated the two germline ends. CDR3 coding DNA: TGTGCCAGCAGCAATAGGGGGTCAACTGAAGCTTTCTTT. Translated, it gives CASSNRGSTEAFF.

The rearrangement uses TRBV19 and TRBJ1-5; maybe TRBD1 (6 bases). Trimming stripped 6 bases from V and 0 bases from J, with 12 bases between. Germline-derived CDR1 and CDR2 are LNHDA and SQIVND (reference sequence). This CDR3 spans 15 amino acids. The DNA of the CDR3 is TGTGCCAGTAGCAACAGGGAGTATAGCAATCAGCCCCAGCATTTT. Protein sequence: CASSNREYSNQPQHF.

V usage is TRBV29-1 and J usage is TRBJ1-1; 8 bases map to TRBD1. Unmatched junction bases numbered 4, after V lost 6 bases and J lost 4 bases. CDR3 size: 12 residues. Germline CDR1 and CDR2: SQVTM and ANQGSEA. The CDR3 spells CSVDRAGTEAFF. CDR3 bases: TGCAGCGTGGACAGGGCGGGCACTGAAGCTTTCTTT.

The chain joins TRBV5-1 to TRBJ1-1; D possibly corresponds to TRBD1 (6 bases). This CDR3 is built from 15 residues. Trimming shortened V by 7 bases and J by 1 base, and 17 bases separated the two germline ends. From germline, CDR1 is SGHRS and CDR2 YFSETQ. For the CDR3, the DNA is TGCGCCAGCGGGGGCGGAACTGGAGCGAACACTGAAGCTTTCTTT. Translating gives CASGGGTGANTEAFF. The whole variable domain, filled in from reference TRBV5-1 and TRBJ1-1, reads KAGVTQTPRYLIKTRGQQVTLSCSPISGHRSVSWYQQTPGQGLQFLFEYFSETQRNKGNFPGRFSGRQFSNSRSEMNVSTLELGDSALYLCASGGGTGANTEAFFGQGTRLTVV.

The chain employs TRBV5-6 and TRBJ2-3; D might be TRBD1 (6 bases). The CDR3 totals 14 residues. V was shortened by 4 bases and J by 2 bases, with 11 bases between the two germline ends. Germline CDR1 reads SGHDT; CDR2 reads YYEEEE. The chain's CDR3 is CASSKTGNTDTQYF. DNA of the CDR3: TGTGCCAGCAGCAAGACAGGAAACACAGATACGCAGTATTTT.

This chain connects TRBV4-1 to TRBJ2-3; the D gene is possibly TRBD1 (5 bases). V was trimmed by 3 bases and J by 9 bases, leaving 7 bases between them. Germline CDR1 is MGHRA and CDR2 is YSYEKL. This CDR3 comprises 11 residues. The CDR3 region is CASSQQGTQYF. The CDR3 nucleotides read TGCGCCAGCAGCCAGCAGGGAACGCAGTATTTT.

The rearrangement links TRBV2 to TRBJ2-7; 10 bases fit TRBD2. This CDR3 region has 15 residues. Trimming removed 5 bases from V and 0 bases from J; junction bases left unmatched: 4. Germline V gene sequence: CDR1 SNHLY, CDR2 FYNNEI. This CDR3 reads CASSRASGGSYEQYF. The CDR3 region has the DNA TGTGCCAGCAGTCGGGCTAGCGGGGGCTCCTACGAGCAGTACTTC. Variable domain in full (rest from reference TRBV2 and TRBJ2-7): EPEVTQTPSHQVTQMGQEVILRCVPISNHLYFYWYRQILGQKVEFLVSFYNNEISEKSEIFDDQFSVERPDGSNFTLKIRSTKLEDSAMYFCASSRASGGSYEQYFGPGTRLTVT.

CDR3 loop: CASSLVPGTSGGDTQYF. The CDR3 region has the DNA TGTGCCAGCAGTTTAGTCCCGGGGACTAGCGGGGGAGATACGCAGTATTTT. The gene calls are TRBV28 and TRBJ2-3; 14 bases agree with TRBD2. Germline assignment: CDR1 MDHEN and CDR2 SYDVKM. The CDR3 spans 17 residues. Germline trimming cut 2 bases from V and 5 bases from J; bases unmatched to any gene: 6.

This chain uses TRBV27 with TRBJ1-4; D unresolved. CDR1 and CDR2 from the germline V gene are MNHEY and SMNVEV (reference sequence). The CDR3 totals 14 residues. Trimming took off 5 bases at V and 1 base at J, with 8 bases between the two ends. The CDR3 loop is CASSRRGTNEKLFF. For the CDR3, the DNA is TGTGCCAGCAGTCGAAGAGGAACTAATGAAAAACTGTTTTTT.

The chain couples TRBV9 to TRBJ1-5, with D possibly matching TRBD1 (5 bases). V gave up 4 bases and J gave up 6 bases, with 17 bases separating them. The CDR3 sequence is 15 residues long. Germline CDR1 reads SGDLS; CDR2 reads YYNGEE. CDR3 protein: CASSPGGAWGQPQHF. The CDR3 DNA reads TGTGCCAGCAGCCCCGGCGGGGCCTGGGGTCAGCCCCAGCATTTT.

As concerns this clone: At one boundary the junction diverges from the germline segment, which might be a read error. This chain connects TRBV7-4 to TRBJ1-2, with D possibly TRBD1 on 6 matching bases. The germline V gene has CDR1 SGHVT and CDR2 SQSDAQ. The CDR3 runs 13 residues. This chain's CDR3 is CASSLGGRCGYPF. In DNA, the CDR3 is TGTGCCAGCAGCTTAGGGGGGCGGTGCGGCTACCCCTTC.

The rearrangement uses TRBV6-1 and TRBJ1-5; D is undetermined. V lost 3 bases and J lost 0, with 9 bases in between. Per the germline V gene, CDR1 is MNHNS and CDR2 is SASEGT. CDR3 length: 15 residues. This CDR3 is CASSEGQVSNQPQHF. In DNA, the CDR3 is TGTGCCAGCAGTGAGGGCCAAGTTAGCAATCAGCCCCAGCATTTT.

The chain combines TRBV7-9 with TRBJ2-5, with D possibly being TRBD1 (5 bases). Deletions cut 2 bases from V and 4 bases from J, with 17 bases between. Germline V gene data show CDR1 as SEHNR and CDR2 as FQNEAQ (reference sequence). The CDR3 is 16 residues long. The CDR3 sequence: CASSLKVLTDGETQYF. The CDR3 DNA follows: TGTGCCAGCAGCTTAAAAGTCTTGACAGACGGAGAGACCCAGTACTTC.

V and J are TRBV7-2 and TRBJ2-7; D not resolved. V gave up 8 bases and J gave up 0 bases, with 5 bases separating them. This CDR3 region has 11 residues. Per germline, CDR1 SGHTA and CDR2 FQGNSA. The CDR3 protein is CASASSYEQYF. The CDR3, as DNA: TGTGCCAGCGCCAGCTCCTACGAGCAGTACTTC.

This clone showed up just once. The genes are TRBV6-1 and TRBJ1-1; no clear D. Trimming stripped 8 bases from V and 4 bases from J, with 20 bases between. From germline, CDR1 is MNHNS and CDR2 SASEGT. This CDR3 is built from 15 residues. The CDR3 protein is CASGLEGGLVTEAFF. The CDR3 region has the DNA TGTGCCAGCGGTCTTGAGGGCGGGTTAGTCACTGAAGCTTTCTTT.

The chain couples TRBV21-1 to TRBJ2-7; the table's D call TRBD2 went unverified against the DNA. TRBV21-1 is a pseudogene segment. This CDR3 has 15 residues. CDR3 protein: CASSLTPRRFHEQYF. The CDR3 DNA sequence: TGTGCCAGCAGCCTTACACCTAGGAGATTTCACGAGCAGTACTTC.

This clone was found a few times. The genes are TRBV29-1 and TRBJ1-4; TRBD1 matches 11 bases. V dropped 5 bases and J dropped 8; count of bases not matched to a gene: 13. Germline V CDR1 and CDR2: SQVTM, ANQGSEA. CDR3 length: 16 amino acids. CDR3 in amino acids: CSVSGQGATGTEKLFF. The CDR3 DNA reads as TGCAGCGTTTCCGGACAGGGGGCAACGGGAACGGAAAAACTGTTTTTT.

V and J are TRBV19 and TRBJ2-3, with 9 nucleotides matching TRBD2. Germline V gene lookup returns CDR1 LNHDA and CDR2 SQIVND (reference sequence). J was trimmed by 4 bases and V by 6 bases; bases with no gene match: 8. The CDR3 consists of 15 residues. CDR3 DNA: TGTGCCAGTAGGGCTAGCGGGGTGGGAGCAGATACGCAGTATTTT. Protein sequence: CASRASGVGADTQYF. Full variable domain (outside the CDR3, taken from reference TRBV19 and TRBJ2-3): DGGITQSPKYLFRKEGQNVTLSCEQNLNHDAMYWYRQDPGQGLRLIYYSQIVNDFQKGDIAEGYSVSREKKESFPLTVTSAQKNPTAFYLCASRASGVGADTQYFGPGTRLTVL.

This clone is a singleton in its sample. The chain is built from TRBV5-1 and TRBJ2-2; 14 bases are shared with TRBD2. There are 16 residues in the CDR3. Germline values: CDR1 SGHRS, CDR2 YFSETQ. Trimming at V came to 4 bases and at J to 10 bases, leaving 9 bases not matched to a gene. In nucleotides, the CDR3 is TGCGCCAGCAGCCTATCGACTAGCGGGGGGGTAGCGGAGCTGTTTTTT. This gives the protein CASSLSTSGGVAELFF.

This sequence joins TRBV5-1 and TRBJ1-5, with a weak D call TRBD1 (5 bases). Trimming took 1 base from V and 8 from J, leaving 10 bases between them. Germline V gene sequence: CDR1 SGHRS, CDR2 YFSETQ. The CDR3 spans 13 residues. The CDR3 nucleotides are TGCGCCAGCAGCTTGAGCCAGGGCGAGCCCCAGCATTTT. This codes for CASSLSQGEPQHF.

This clone showed up just a few times. The rearrangement links TRBV28 to TRBJ2-1; 7 nucleotides align to TRBD1. Germline V gene data show CDR1 as MDHEN and CDR2 as SYDVKM. J gave up 13 bases and V 2 bases, and 2 bases lay outside the gene matches. CDR3 size: 11 residues. The CDR3 DNA reads as TGTGCCAGCAGTTTACAGGGGGAACAGTTCTTC. Translating gives CASSLQGEQFF.

Comment on this clone: Relative to the germline gene, one junction end is altered; a read error may explain this. This chain connects TRBV7-9 to TRBJ2-1, with D possibly TRBD2 on 5 matching bases. CDR1 and CDR2 from the germline V gene are SEHNR and FQNEAQ (reference sequence). The CDR3 covers 13 residues. CDR3 amino acids: CASNREGRNEQLF. CDR3 in DNA: TGTGCCAGCAATAGAGAGGGTCGCAATGAGCAGCTCTTC.

This clone was seen only a few times. The chain recombines TRBV10-3 with TRBJ1-5; 7 bases map to TRBD1. V shed 8 bases and J 1 base; nucleotides not matched to a gene: 14. The CDR3 sequence is 17 residues long. Germline loops: CDR1 ENHRY, CDR2 SYGVKD. The CDR3 is CAIFAGTEGLSNQPQHF. The CDR3, as DNA: TGTGCCATCTTCGCCGGGACAGAGGGCTTAAGCAATCAGCCCCAGCATTTT.

This clone came up a few times. An end of the junction does not agree with germline; a read error may underlie this. The rearrangement uses TRBV7-7 and TRBJ2-5; tentative D call: TRBD2 (6 bases). CDR1 is SSHAT, CDR2 FNYEAQ, per germline (reference sequence). The CDR3 sequence is 14 residues long. The CDR3 spells CASSLGTGLETQYF. In nucleotides, the CDR3 is TGTGCTAGCAGCCTCGGGACTGGATTGGAGACCCAGTACTTC. The full variable domain, with the rest looked up from reference TRBV7-7 and TRBJ2-5, is GAGVSQSPRYKVTKRGQDVTLRCDPISSHATLYWYQQALGQGPEFLTYFNYEAQPDKSGLPSDRFSAERPEGSISTLTIQRTEQRDSAMYRCASSLGTGLETQYFGPGTRLLVL.